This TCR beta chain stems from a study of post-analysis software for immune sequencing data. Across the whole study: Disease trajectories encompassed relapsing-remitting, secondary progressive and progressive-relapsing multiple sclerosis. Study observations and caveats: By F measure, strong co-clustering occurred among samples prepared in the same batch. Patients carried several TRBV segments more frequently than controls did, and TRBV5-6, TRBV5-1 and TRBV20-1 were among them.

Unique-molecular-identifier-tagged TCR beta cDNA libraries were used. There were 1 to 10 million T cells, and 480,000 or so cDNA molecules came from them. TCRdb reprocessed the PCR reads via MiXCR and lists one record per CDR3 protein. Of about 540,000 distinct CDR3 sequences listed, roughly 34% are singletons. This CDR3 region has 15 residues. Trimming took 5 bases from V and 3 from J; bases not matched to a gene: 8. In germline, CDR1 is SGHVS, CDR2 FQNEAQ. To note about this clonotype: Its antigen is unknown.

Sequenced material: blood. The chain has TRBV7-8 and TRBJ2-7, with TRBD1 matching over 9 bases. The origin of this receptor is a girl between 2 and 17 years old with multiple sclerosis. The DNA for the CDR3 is TGTGCCAGCAGCGCACGCCGGGACAGGGACTACGAGCAGTACTTC. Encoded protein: CASSARRDRDYEQYF.